This is a list of T cell receptor beta chains from one sample in a study of blood T cell repertoires in COVID-19. The data were produced by immunoSEQ multiplex PCR, yet TCRdb's version contains in-frame clones alone and is incomplete. The data contain 130,000 or so clones, roughly 80% of them singletons. Material: peripheral blood. These receptors were obtained from a woman aged 80 or over with acute or convalescent COVID-19. CDR3s include the opening cysteine and the closing phenylalanine or tryptophan.

>TRBV19
CASSYDRAKNIQYF
>TRBV4-1
CASSQDQEGQYF
>TRBV5-1
CASSEGLLGNQPQHF
>TRBV7-2
CASSFPTGLSGYTF
>TRBV5-1
CASRPDNYEQYF
>TRBV5-5
CASSSNLGTPQETQYF
>TRBV18
CASSPLEGGEQYF
>TRBV11-2
CASSRTGGEQYF
>TRBV5-6
CASSSTGAAGNTIYF
>TRBV30
CAYATGNTIYF
>TRBV4-2
CASSQDRDRVTDGYTF
>TRBV28
CASSRAGDYGYTF
>TRBV11-3
CASSDRGGYGYTF
>TRBV19
CASNPGQTSYTF
>TRBV10-2
CASSEYGTGGGIWNSPLHF
>TRBV18
CASSPVDRRDEQFF
>TRBV12-3/TRBV12-4
CASSFYPSYGYTF
>TRBV3-1/TRBV3-2
CASSLRSNYGYTF
>TRBV3-1/TRBV3-2
CASSQDLRGGNEQFF
>TRBV7-9
CASSSGATNEKLFF
>TRBV27
CASGTGVGYGYTF
>TRBV9
CASSPRGGRRGTEAFF
>TRBV11-3
CASSLGQGYNEQFF
>TRBV7-2
CASSVRTGWAGELFF
>TRBV2
CASRGTTPNEQFF
>TRBV7-8
CASSTGQSGANVLTF
>TRBV21-1
CASSNKQANEQFF
>TRBV6-2/TRBV6-3
CASSYYLAGVRDTQYF
>TRBV10-2
CASNGAGVSTDTQYF
>TRBV6-2/TRBV6-3
CASSYVLIAGPPGNEQFF
>TRBV10-3
CAIKGTGGPTQPQHF
>TRBV19
CASTSDRGGNQPQHF
>TRBV16
CASSPYTSPPYEQYF
>TRBV6-2/TRBV6-3
CASSSVDRSQPQHF
>TRBV14
CASSQLAGGRNEQFF
>TRBV6-5
CASSYARGNQPQHF
>TRBV9
CASSVGGSVAPDTQYF
>TRBV2
CASSAGGVSTDTQYF
>TRBV5-5
CASSSGPTGYNSPLHF
>TRBV7-2
CASSLQGLTGEKLFF
>TRBV7-2
CASSRGLAGGRETQYF
>TRBV11-2
CASRRGTNEKLFF
>TRBV2
CASSPFLQGAGYGYTF
>TRBV5-6
CASSLGTGGTDTQYF
>TRBV11-2
CASSLRGRRSYGYTF
>TRBV14
CASSRKTFAGTGGASEQFF
>TRBV20-1
CSASSGGNSPLHF
>TRBV5-5
CASSTGWGEETQYF